This entry describes one T cell receptor (beta chain). This entry belongs to a study of blood T cell repertoires in COVID-19. Study-level information: Donors in the United States, Italy and Spain gave samples during acute or convalescent COVID-19. PBMCs, B-cell-depleted T cells, or T cells provided the cDNA or gDNA that made up the material.

CDR1 and CDR2 from the germline V gene are SGHDN and FVKESK. V was clipped by 5 bases and J by 5 bases; unmatched bases: 11. The CDR3 contains 16 residues. Original processing methods: Researchers report that nucleated cell counts were estimated from reference gene primer amplification. Clones were sequenced by immunoSEQ multiplex PCR, and TCRdb holds only the in-frame ones, with some missing. The DNA was the basis for D and trimming; V, J and clone size are from that table. The sample carries about 230,000 clones, roughly 84% recorded once. The clonotype was recovered from a man aged 35-49 years who had recovered from COVID-19. The V call is TRBV14, the J call TRBJ1-1; 10 bases match TRBD1. The sample was peripheral blood. The CDR3 spells CASSEGGQGFVTEAFF. The CDR3 bases are TGTGCCAGCAGCGAGGGGGGACAGGGGTTCGTGACTGAAGCTTTCTTT.